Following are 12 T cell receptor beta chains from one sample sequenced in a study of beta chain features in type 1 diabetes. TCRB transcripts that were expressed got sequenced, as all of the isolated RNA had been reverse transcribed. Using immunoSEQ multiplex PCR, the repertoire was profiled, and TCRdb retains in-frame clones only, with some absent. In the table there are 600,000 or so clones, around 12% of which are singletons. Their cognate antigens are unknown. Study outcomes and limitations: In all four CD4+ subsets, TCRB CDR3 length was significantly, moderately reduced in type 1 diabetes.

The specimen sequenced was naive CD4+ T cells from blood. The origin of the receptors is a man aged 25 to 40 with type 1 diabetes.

The CDR3 reads CASSPRSVTSTEAFF. The CDR3 region has the DNA TGTGCCAGCTCACCACGTTCAGTGACATCCACTGAAGCTTTCTTT. V usage is TRBV18 and J usage is TRBJ1-1; D gene ambiguous. Trimming left V 1 base short and J 4 bases short, with 13 bases between. The germline gives CDR1 KGHSH, CDR2 LQKENI. This CDR3 is built from 15 residues.

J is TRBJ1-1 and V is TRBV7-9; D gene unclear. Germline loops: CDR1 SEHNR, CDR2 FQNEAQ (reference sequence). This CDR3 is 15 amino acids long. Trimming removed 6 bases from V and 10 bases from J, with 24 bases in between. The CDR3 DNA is TGTGCCAGCAGTATTGACGAGGCTGCGCGTTCAGGAGCTTTCTTT. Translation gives CASSIDEAARSGAFF.

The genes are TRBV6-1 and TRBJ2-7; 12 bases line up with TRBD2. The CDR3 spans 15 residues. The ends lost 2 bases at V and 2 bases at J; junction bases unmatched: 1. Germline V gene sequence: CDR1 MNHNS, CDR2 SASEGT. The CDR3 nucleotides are TGTGCCAGCAGTGAAAGGACTAGCGGGGCCTACGAGCAGTACTTC. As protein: CASSERTSGAYEQYF.

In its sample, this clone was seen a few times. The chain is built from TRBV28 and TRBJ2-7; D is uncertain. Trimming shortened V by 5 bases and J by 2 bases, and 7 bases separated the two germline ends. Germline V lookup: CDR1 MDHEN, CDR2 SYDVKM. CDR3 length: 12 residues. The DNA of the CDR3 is TGTGCCAGCAGTCCTCCTACCTACGAGCAGTACTTC. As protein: CASSPPTYEQYF.

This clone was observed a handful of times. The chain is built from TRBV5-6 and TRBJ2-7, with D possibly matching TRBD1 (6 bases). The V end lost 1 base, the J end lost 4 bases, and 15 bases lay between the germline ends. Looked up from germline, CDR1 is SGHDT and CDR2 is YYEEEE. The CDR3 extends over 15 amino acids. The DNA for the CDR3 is TGTGCCAGCAGCTTGCCCACAGGGACGGTTTACGAGCAGTACTTC. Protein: CASSLPTGTVYEQYF.

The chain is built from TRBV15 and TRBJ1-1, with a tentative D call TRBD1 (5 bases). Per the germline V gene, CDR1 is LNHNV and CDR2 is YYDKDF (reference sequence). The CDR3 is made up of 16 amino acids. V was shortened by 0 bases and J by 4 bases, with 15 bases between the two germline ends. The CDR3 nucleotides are TGTGCCACCAGCAGAGATCATACGGACGGGGGCACTGAAGCTTTCTTT. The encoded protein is CATSRDHTDGGTEAFF.

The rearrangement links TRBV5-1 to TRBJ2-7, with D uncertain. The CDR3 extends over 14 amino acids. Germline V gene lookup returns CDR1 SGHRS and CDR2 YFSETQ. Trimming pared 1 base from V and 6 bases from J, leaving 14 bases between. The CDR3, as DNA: TGCGCCAGCAGCTTGAACAAGGATCGGACCGAGCAGTACTTC. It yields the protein CASSLNKDRTEQYF.

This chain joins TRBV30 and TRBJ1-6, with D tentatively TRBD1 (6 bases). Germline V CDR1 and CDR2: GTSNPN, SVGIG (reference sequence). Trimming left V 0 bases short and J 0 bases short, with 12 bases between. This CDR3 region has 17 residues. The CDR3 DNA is TGTGCCTGGAGTGTCACCGACAGGAGCTCCTATAATTCACCCCTCCACTTT. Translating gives CAWSVTDRSSYNSPLHF. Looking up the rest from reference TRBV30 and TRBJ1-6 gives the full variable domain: SQTIHQWPATLVQPVGSPLSLECTVEGTSNPNLYWYRQAAGRGLQLLFYSVGIGQISSEVPQNLSASRPQDRQFILSSKKLLLSDSGFYLCAWSVTDRSSYNSPLHFGNGTRLTVT.

The CDR3 here is CASSPSGVREKLFF. CDR3 bases: TGCGCCAGCAGCCCATCCGGGGTGAGGGAAAAACTGTTTTTT. The gene calls are TRBV5-1 and TRBJ1-4; D gene unclear. Germline CDR1 SGHRS, CDR2 YFSETQ. The V gene lost 4 bases and the J gene lost 8 bases, with 15 bases spanning the gap. The CDR3 runs to 14 residues. The full variable domain, rest sourced from reference TRBV5-1 and TRBJ1-4, is KAGVTQTPRYLIKTRGQQVTLSCSPISGHRSVSWYQQTPGQGLQFLFEYFSETQRNKGNFPGRFSGRQFSNSRSEMNVSTLELGDSALYLCASSPSGVREKLFFGSGTQLSVL.

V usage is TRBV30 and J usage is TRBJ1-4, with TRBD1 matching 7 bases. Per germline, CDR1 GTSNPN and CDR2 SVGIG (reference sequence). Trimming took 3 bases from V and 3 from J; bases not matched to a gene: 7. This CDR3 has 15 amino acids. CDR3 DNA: TGTGCCTGGAGCCTCTCCGGGACAGCTAATGAAAAACTGTTTTTT. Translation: CAWSLSGTANEKLFF.

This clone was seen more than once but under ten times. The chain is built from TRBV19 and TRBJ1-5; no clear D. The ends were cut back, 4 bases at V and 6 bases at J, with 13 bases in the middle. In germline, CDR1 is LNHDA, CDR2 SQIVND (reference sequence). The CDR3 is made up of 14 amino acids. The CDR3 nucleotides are TGTGCCAGTAGTAACATTAACGGCCTTCAGCCCCAGCATTTT. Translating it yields CASSNINGLQPQHF.

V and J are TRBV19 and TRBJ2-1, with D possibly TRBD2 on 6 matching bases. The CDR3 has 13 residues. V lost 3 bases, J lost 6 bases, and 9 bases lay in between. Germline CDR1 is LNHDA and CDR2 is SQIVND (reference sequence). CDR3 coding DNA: TGTGCCAGTAGTATGAGGACTACCAATGAGCAGTTCTTC. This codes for CASSMRTTNEQFF. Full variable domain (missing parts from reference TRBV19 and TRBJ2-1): DGGITQSPKYLFRKEGQNVTLSCEQNLNHDAMYWYRQDPGQGLRLIYYSQIVNDFQKGDIAEGYSVSREKKESFPLTVTSAQKNPTAFYLCASSMRTTNEQFFGPGTRLTVL.